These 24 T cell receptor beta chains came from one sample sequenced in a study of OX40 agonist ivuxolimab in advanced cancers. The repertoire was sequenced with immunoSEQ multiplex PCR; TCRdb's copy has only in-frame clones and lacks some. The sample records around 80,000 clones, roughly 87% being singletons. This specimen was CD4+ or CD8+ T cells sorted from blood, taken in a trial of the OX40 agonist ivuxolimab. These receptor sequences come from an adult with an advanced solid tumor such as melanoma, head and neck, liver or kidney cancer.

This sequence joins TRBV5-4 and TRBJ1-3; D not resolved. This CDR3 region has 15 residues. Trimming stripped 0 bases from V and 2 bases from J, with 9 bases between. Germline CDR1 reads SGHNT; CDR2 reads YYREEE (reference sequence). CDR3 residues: CASSLGSGAGNTIYF. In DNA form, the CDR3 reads TGTGCCAGCAGCTTGGGTTCAGGAGCTGGAAACACCATATATTTT.

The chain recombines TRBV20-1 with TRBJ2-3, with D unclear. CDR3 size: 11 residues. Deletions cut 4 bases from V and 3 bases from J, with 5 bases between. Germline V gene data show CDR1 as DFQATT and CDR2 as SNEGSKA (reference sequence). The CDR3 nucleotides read TGCAGTGCTACGATAACAGATACGCAGTATTTT. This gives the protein CSATITDTQYF.

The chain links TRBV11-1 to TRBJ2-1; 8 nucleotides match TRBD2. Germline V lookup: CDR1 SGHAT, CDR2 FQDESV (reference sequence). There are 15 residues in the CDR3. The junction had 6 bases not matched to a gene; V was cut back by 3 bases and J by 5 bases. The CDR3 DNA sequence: TGTGCCAGCAGCTTCCTCGGGAGGGCCAACAATGAGCAGTTCTTC. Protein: CASSFLGRANNEQFF.

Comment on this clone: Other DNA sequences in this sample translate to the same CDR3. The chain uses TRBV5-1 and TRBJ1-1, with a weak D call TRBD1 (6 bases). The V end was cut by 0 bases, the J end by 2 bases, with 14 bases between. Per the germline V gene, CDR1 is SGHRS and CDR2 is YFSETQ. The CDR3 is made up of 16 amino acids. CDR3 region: CASSLGWGAVNTEAFF. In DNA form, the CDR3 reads TGCGCCAGCAGCTTGGGGTGGGGGGCGGTAAACACTGAAGCTTTCTTT.

CDR3 amino acids: CASSYGGASTDTQYF. DNA for the CDR3: TGCGCCAGCAGCTACGGGGGTGCTAGCACAGATACGCAGTATTTT. The rearrangement links TRBV5-1 to TRBJ2-3; D is perhaps TRBD2 (6 bases). Germline V gene lookup returns CDR1 SGHRS and CDR2 YFSETQ. The CDR3 covers 15 residues. V lost 3 bases and J lost 0, with 11 bases in between.

CDR3 bases: TGTGCCAGTAGTGCAGGGGGCGGCAATCAGCCCCAGCATTTT. Protein product: CASSAGGGNQPQHF. V is TRBV19 and J is TRBJ1-5, with 8 positions matching TRBD1. The CDR3 is 14 amino acids. Germline CDR1 and CDR2: LNHDA and SQIVND (reference sequence). V shed 5 bases, J shed 2 bases, and the junction held 2 bases outside the gene matches.

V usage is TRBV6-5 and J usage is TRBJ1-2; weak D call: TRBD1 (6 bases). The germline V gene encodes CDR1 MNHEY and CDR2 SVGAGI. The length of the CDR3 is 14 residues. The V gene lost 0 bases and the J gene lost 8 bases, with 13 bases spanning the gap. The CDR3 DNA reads TGTGCCAGCAGTTACTCGACGGCAGGGGACGGCTACACCTTC. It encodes CASSYSTAGDGYTF.

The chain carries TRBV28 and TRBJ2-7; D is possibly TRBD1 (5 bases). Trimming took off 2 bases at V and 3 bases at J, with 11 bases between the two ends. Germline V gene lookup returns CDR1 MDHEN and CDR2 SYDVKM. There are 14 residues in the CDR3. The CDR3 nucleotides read TGTGCCAGCAGTTTACAGGGAACTCACTACGAGCAGTACTTC. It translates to CASSLQGTHYEQYF.

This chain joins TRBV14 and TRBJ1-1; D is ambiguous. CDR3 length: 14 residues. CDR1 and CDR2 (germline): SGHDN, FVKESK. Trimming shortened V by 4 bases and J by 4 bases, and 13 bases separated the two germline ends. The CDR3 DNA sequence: TGTGCCAGCAGCCCTGCCGGAGGGATCACTGAAGCTTTCTTT. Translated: CASSPAGGITEAFF. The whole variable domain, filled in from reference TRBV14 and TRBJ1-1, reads EAGVTQFPSHSVIEKGQTVTLRCDPISGHDNLYWYRRVMGKEIKFLLHFVKESKQDESGMPNNRFLAERTGGTYSTLKVQPAELEDSGVYFCASSPAGGITEAFFGQGTRLTVV.

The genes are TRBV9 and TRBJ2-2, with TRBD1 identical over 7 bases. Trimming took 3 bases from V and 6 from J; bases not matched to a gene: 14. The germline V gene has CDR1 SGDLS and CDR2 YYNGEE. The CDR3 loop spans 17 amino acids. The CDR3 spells CASSASRGTSWAGELFF. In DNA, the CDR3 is TGTGCCAGCAGCGCCAGCAGGGGGACCAGTTGGGCCGGGGAGCTGTTTTTT.

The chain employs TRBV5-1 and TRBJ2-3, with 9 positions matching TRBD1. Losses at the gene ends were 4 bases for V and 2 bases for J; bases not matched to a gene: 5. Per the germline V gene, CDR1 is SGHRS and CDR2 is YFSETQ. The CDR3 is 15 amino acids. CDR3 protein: CASSVQGANTDTQYF. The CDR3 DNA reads TGCGCCAGCAGCGTACAGGGGGCCAACACAGATACGCAGTATTTT.

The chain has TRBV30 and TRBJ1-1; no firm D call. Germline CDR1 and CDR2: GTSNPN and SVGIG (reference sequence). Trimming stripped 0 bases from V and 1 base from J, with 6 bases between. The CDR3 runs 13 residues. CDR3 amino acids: CAWSVGPNTEAFF. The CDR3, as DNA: TGTGCCTGGAGTGTAGGCCCGAACACTGAAGCTTTCTTT.

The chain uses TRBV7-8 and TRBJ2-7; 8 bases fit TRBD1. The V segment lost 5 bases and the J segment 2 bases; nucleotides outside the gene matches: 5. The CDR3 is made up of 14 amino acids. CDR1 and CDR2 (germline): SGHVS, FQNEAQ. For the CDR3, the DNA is TGTGCCAGCAGCCCCAGGGACAGGACCTACGAGCAGTACTTC. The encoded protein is CASSPRDRTYEQYF. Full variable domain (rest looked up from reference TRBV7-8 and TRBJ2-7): GAGVSQSPRYKVAKRGQDVALRCDPISGHVSLFWYQQALGQGPEFLTYFQNEAQLDKSGLPSDRFFAERPEGSVSTLKIQRTQQEDSAVYLCASSPRDRTYEQYFGPGTRLTVT.

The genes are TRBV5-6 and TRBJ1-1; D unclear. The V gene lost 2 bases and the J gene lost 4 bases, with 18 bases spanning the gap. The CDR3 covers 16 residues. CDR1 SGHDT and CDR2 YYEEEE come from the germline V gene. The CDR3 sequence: CASSLIGGGTATEAFF. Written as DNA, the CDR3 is TGTGCCAGCAGCTTAATAGGTGGCGGAACCGCCACTGAAGCTTTCTTT.

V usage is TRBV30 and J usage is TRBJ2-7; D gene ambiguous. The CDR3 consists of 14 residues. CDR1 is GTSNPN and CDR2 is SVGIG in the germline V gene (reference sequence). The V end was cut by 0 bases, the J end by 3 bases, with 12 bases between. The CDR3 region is CAWSVHGSYYEQYF. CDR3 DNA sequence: TGTGCCTGGAGTGTACACGGGTCTTACTACGAGCAGTACTTC.

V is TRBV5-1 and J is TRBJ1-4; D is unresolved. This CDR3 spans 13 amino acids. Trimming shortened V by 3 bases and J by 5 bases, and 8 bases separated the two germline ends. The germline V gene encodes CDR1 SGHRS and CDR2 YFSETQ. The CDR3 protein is CASSSHGNEKLFF. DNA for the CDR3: TGCGCCAGCAGCTCTCACGGGAATGAAAAACTGTTTTTT.

Written as DNA, the CDR3 is TGTGCCAGCAGCCCAACCGGGACAACCGAGCAGTACTTC. It encodes CASSPTGTTEQYF. V is TRBV5-8 and J is TRBJ2-7, with a tentative D call TRBD1 (6 bases). V was clipped by 4 bases and J by 6 bases, with 14 bases between them. The germline V gene encodes CDR1 SGHTS and CDR2 YDEGEE. This CDR3 comprises 13 residues.

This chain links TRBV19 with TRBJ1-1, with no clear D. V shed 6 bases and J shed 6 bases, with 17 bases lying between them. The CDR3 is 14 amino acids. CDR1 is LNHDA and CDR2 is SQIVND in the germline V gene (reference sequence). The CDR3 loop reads CASRRREAVAEAFF. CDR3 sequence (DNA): TGTGCCAGTAGGCGACGGGAGGCCGTCGCTGAAGCTTTCTTT. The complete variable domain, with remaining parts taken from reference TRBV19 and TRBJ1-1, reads DGGITQSPKYLFRKEGQNVTLSCEQNLNHDAMYWYRQDPGQGLRLIYYSQIVNDFQKGDIAEGYSVSREKKESFPLTVTSAQKNPTAFYLCASRRREAVAEAFFGQGTRLTVV.

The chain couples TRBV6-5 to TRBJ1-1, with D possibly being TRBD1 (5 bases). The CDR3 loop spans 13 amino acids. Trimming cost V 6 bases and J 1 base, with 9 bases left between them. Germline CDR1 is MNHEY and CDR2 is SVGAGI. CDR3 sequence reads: CASRQTANTEAFF. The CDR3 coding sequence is TGTGCCAGCAGACAGACAGCGAACACTGAAGCTTTCTTT.

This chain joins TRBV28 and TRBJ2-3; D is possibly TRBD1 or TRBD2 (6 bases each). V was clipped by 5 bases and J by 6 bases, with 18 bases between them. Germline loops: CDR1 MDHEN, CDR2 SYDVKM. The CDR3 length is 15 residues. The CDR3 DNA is TGTGCCAGCAGTCGACAGGTCGGGGGTTCTGATACGCAGTATTTT. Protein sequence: CASSRQVGGSDTQYF.

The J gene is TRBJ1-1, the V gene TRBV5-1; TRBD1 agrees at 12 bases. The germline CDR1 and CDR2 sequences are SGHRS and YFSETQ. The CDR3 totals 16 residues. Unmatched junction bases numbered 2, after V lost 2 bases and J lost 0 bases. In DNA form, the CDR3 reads TGCGCCAGCAGCTTCGGGACAGGGGGCTTGAACACTGAAGCTTTCTTT. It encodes CASSFGTGGLNTEAFF.

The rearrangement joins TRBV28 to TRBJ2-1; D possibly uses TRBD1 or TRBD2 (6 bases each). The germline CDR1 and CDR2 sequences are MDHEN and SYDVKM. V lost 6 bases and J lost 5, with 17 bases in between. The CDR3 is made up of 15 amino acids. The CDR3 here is CASRPQLGGHNEQFF. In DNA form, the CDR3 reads TGTGCCAGCAGACCACAACTAGGGGGGCACAATGAGCAGTTCTTC.

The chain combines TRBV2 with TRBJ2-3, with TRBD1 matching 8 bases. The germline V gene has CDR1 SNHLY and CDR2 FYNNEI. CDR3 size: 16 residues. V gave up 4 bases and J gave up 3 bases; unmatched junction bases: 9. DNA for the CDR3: TGTGCCAGCAGTGGTGGGAGGACAGGGACGACAGATACGCAGTATTTT. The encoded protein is CASSGGRTGTTDTQYF.

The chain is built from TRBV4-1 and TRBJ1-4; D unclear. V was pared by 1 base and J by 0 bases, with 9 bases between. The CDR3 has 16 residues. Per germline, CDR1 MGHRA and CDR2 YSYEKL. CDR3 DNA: TGCGCCAGCAGCCAAGGGACGGTTGCAACTAATGAAAAACTGTTTTTT. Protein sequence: CASSQGTVATNEKLFF.